The sequence of this T cell receptor (beta chain) was determined in a study of blood T cell repertoires in COVID-19. Looking at the study overall: Spain, Italy and the United States supplied samples that represented acute and convalescent COVID-19. Nucleic acid was either cDNA or gDNA, and it came from T cells, B-cell-depleted T cells, or PBMCs.

Original processing notes: Estimated nucleated cell counts came from reference gene primer amplification. Some clones are missing from TCRdb's copy, which holds only in-frame ones; the method was immunoSEQ multiplex PCR. From that table come the V and J calls and clone size; the DNA was used to work out D and trimming. The sample contains about 200,000 clones, roughly four fifths of which appear only once. Seattle enrolled patients during active infection and tracked them longitudinally. The germline V gene encodes CDR1 SNHLY and CDR2 FYNNEI. Trimming left V 6 bases short and J 4 bases short, with 21 bases between. The CDR3 covers 16 residues.

The sample taken for sequencing was peripheral blood. This TCR came from a woman aged 80 or older with COVID-19, enrolled during active disease. V and J are TRBV2 and TRBJ2-5; possibly TRBD2 for D (6 bases). The CDR3, as DNA: TGTGCCAGCAGGCGGGGAAGGTCCGTCCGGGGAGAGACCCAGTACTTC. Its translation: CASRRGRSVRGETQYF.